A single sample gave rise to the 32 T cell receptor beta chains below, sequenced in a study of T cell responses to AZD1222 COVID-19 vaccine. The protocol was immunoSEQ multiplex PCR, while the TCRdb copy is restricted to in-frame clones and leaves out a portion. Of approximately 130,000 clones listed, around 86% are singletons. The sample was peripheral blood, taken 28 days after the second AZD1222 dose. These receptors originate from an adult who received the AZD1222 COVID-19 vaccine.

V is TRBV28 and J is TRBJ1-6, with D unclear. Trimming took off 7 bases at V and 4 bases at J, with 17 bases between the two ends. CDR1 is MDHEN and CDR2 is SYDVKM in the germline V gene. CDR3 length: 16 residues. CDR3 nucleotides: TGTGCCAGCACCAAAGCGAGGGCCGAATATAATTCACCCCTCCACTTT. Its translation: CASTKARAEYNSPLHF.

The rearrangement links TRBV7-9 to TRBJ1-1; D gene ambiguous. Trimming removed 3 bases at V and 7 bases at J, with 12 bases between. Per germline, CDR1 SEHNR and CDR2 FQNEAQ (reference sequence). This CDR3 has 13 residues. CDR3 residues: CASSFSGWDEAFF. The DNA for the CDR3 is TGTGCCAGCAGCTTTTCGGGGTGGGATGAAGCTTTCTTT.

The chain is built from TRBV7-2 and TRBJ1-4; TRBD1 aligns across 9 bases. V was clipped by 3 bases and J by 5 bases; unmatched bases: 4. The germline gives CDR1 SGHTA, CDR2 FQGNSA. The CDR3 is made up of 15 amino acids. This CDR3 is CASSFRQGGNEKLFF. The CDR3 DNA reads TGTGCCAGCAGCTTTAGACAGGGGGGGAATGAAAAACTGTTTTTT.

This clone was seen just once. This chain joins TRBV30 and TRBJ1-4, with D maybe TRBD1 (6 bases). Germline V gene lookup returns CDR1 GTSNPN and CDR2 SVGIG (reference sequence). The CDR3 contains 14 residues. V lost 0 bases and J 10 bases, leaving 15 bases between the germline ends. CDR3 loop: CAWSVSGVGGKLFF. The CDR3 DNA is TGTGCCTGGAGTGTATCAGGGGTAGGGGGAAAACTGTTTTTT.

This clone appeared once. V usage is TRBV5-1 and J usage is TRBJ1-4; possibly TRBD1 for D (5 bases). The CDR3 sequence is 15 residues long. V lost 4 bases and J 3 bases, leaving 13 bases between the germline ends. From germline, CDR1 is SGHRS and CDR2 YFSETQ. The CDR3: CASSLQESPNEKLFF. The CDR3 region has the DNA TGCGCCAGCAGCCTACAGGAAAGCCCTAATGAAAAACTGTTTTTT.

The CDR3 is CASSDTWQTFNQPQHF. The CDR3, as DNA: TGTGCCAGCAGTGATACCTGGCAGACTTTCAATCAGCCCCAGCATTTT. The chain links TRBV2 to TRBJ1-5; no firm D call. Trimming cost V 3 bases and J 3 bases, with 15 bases left between them. Germline V gene lookup returns CDR1 SNHLY and CDR2 FYNNEI. This CDR3 has 16 residues.

This chain uses TRBV15 with TRBJ2-6; D remains ambiguous. Trimming left V 5 bases short and J 1 base short, with 12 bases between. Germline V gene sequence: CDR1 LNHNV, CDR2 YYDKDF (reference sequence). The CDR3 spans 16 residues. DNA for the CDR3: TGTGCCACCAGCTCATGGACGGATTCTGGGGCCAACGTCCTGACTTTC. Translation: CATSSWTDSGANVLTF. Full variable domain (missing parts from reference TRBV15 and TRBJ2-6): DAMVIQNPRYQVTQFGKPVTLSCSQTLNHNVMYWYQQKSSQAPKLLFHYYDKDFNNEADTPDNFQSRRPNTSFCFLDIRSPGLGDTAMYLCATSSWTDSGANVLTFGAGSRLTVL.

This chain links TRBV6-1 with TRBJ1-1, with unresolved D. This CDR3 has 15 amino acids. Deletions cut 1 base from V and 1 base from J, with 10 bases between. Germline V gives CDR1 MNHNS, CDR2 SASEGT. In DNA, the CDR3 is TGTGCCAGCAGTGAAGATTTACACGAGAACACTGAAGCTTTCTTT. This translates into CASSEDLHENTEAFF.

The J gene is TRBJ1-5, the V gene TRBV12-3 or TRBV12-4, with D perhaps matching TRBD1 (5 bases). Trimming took off 8 bases at V and 6 bases at J, with 14 bases between the two ends. The CDR3 totals 13 residues. The CDR3 bases are TGTGCCAGCGGAAGGGGCTTCTTTCAGCCCCAGCATTTT. Amino acids: CASGRGFFQPQHF.

J is TRBJ1-4 and V is TRBV6-5, with 7 bases identical to TRBD1. There are 14 residues in the CDR3. CDR1 is MNHEY and CDR2 is SVGAGI in the germline V gene. V shed 9 bases, J shed 11 bases, and the junction held 15 bases outside the gene matches. The CDR3, as DNA: TGTGCCAGTAAGGAAGGACAGGCCGGTCCGAAACTGTTTTTT. Translating it yields CASKEGQAGPKLFF.

This chain connects TRBV30 to TRBJ1-4, with 8 nucleotides matching TRBD1. The CDR3 spans 14 residues. J was trimmed by 6 bases and V by 1 base; bases with no gene match: 4. From germline, CDR1 is GTSNPN and CDR2 SVGIG (reference sequence). Here the CDR3 DNA reads TGTGCCTGGAGTGGCTCGGGACAGGATGAAAAACTGTTTTTT. Translating it yields CAWSGSGQDEKLFF.

The genes are TRBV6-5 and TRBJ1-5; the D is unclear. V lost 2 bases, J lost 3 bases, and 8 bases lay in between. The CDR3 consists of 14 residues. Germline-derived CDR1 and CDR2 are MNHEY and SVGAGI. CDR3 DNA: TGTGCCAGCAGTTACGAAGGGATCAATCAGCCCCAGCATTTT. Its translation: CASSYEGINQPQHF.

This clone appeared a single time. V usage is TRBV7-9 and J usage is TRBJ2-7; D is possibly TRBD1 (6 bases). The CDR3 extends over 14 amino acids. The V end lost 5 bases, the J end lost 0 bases, and 11 bases lay between the germline ends. The germline V gene encodes CDR1 SEHNR and CDR2 FQNEAQ (reference sequence). The CDR3 DNA follows: TGTGCCAGCAGCCGGACAGAAAGCTCCTACGAGCAGTACTTC. This translates into CASSRTESSYEQYF.

This rearrangement joins TRBV7-5 to TRBJ2-7; the table's D gene call, TRBD1, was not cross checked with the DNA. TRBV7-5 is an annotated pseudogene. The CDR3 contains 17 residues. As DNA, the CDR3 is TGTGCCAGAATAGGGAACAGGGAACGCGTATGGTATTTCGAGCAGTACTTC. It codes for CARIGNRERVWYFEQYF.

This chain uses TRBV18 with TRBJ1-4, with TRBD1 identical over 8 bases. The length of the CDR3 is 15 residues. Germline CDR1 KGHSH, CDR2 LQKENI. J was trimmed by 7 bases and V by 1 base; bases with no gene match: 5. CDR3 loop: CASSPLGQGSEKLFF. The CDR3 DNA sequence: TGTGCCAGCTCACCACTCGGACAGGGAAGTGAAAAACTGTTTTTT.

The chain has TRBV29-1 and TRBJ2-5; 9 nucleotides line up with TRBD2. Germline CDR1 is SQVTM and CDR2 is ANQGSEA. J gave up 5 bases and V 0 bases, and 7 bases lay outside the gene matches. This CDR3 spans 15 amino acids. This CDR3 reads CSVEDRGGAKETQYF. The CDR3 coding sequence is TGCAGCGTTGAAGATCGCGGGGGGGCGAAGGAGACCCAGTACTTC.

V usage is TRBV19 and J usage is TRBJ1-1; 8 nucleotides align to TRBD1. Germline CDR1 and CDR2: LNHDA and SQIVND (reference sequence). The CDR3 spans 13 residues. J gave up 4 bases and V 6 bases, and 4 bases lay outside the gene matches. The CDR3 loop is CASRGQGLTEAFF. CDR3 nucleotide sequence: TGTGCCAGTAGAGGACAGGGCCTCACTGAAGCTTTCTTT. Supplemented by reference TRBV19 and TRBJ1-1, the full variable domain reads DGGITQSPKYLFRKEGQNVTLSCEQNLNHDAMYWYRQDPGQGLRLIYYSQIVNDFQKGDIAEGYSVSREKKESFPLTVTSAQKNPTAFYLCASRGQGLTEAFFGQGTRLTVV.

The V gene is TRBV5-8, the J gene TRBJ1-5, with 7 nucleotides matching TRBD1. Germline-derived CDR1 and CDR2 are SGHTS and YDEGEE. The CDR3 is 15 amino acids. The V segment lost 5 bases and the J segment 1 base; nucleotides outside the gene matches: 6. The CDR3 spells CASSRGTESNQPQHF. The CDR3 nucleotides read TGTGCCAGCAGTCGAGGGACAGAGAGCAATCAGCCCCAGCATTTT.

The chain links TRBV25-1 to TRBJ2-7; 11 bases are a match to TRBD2. Germline-derived CDR1 and CDR2 are MGHDK and SYGVNS. This CDR3 has 16 residues. Losses at the gene ends were 2 bases for V and 2 bases for J; bases not matched to a gene: 5. The CDR3 coding sequence is TGTGCCAGCAGTGAAACTAGCGGGGGCCGGACCTACGAGCAGTACTTC. Its translation: CASSETSGGRTYEQYF.

This rearrangement joins TRBV6-5 to TRBJ1-4; 8 bases map to TRBD1. The germline CDR1 and CDR2 sequences are MNHEY and SVGAGI. The CDR3 has 13 amino acids. Germline trimming cut 6 bases from V and 6 bases from J; bases unmatched to any gene: 3. The CDR3 region has the DNA TGTGCCAGCAGGGACAGGGAACATGAAAAACTGTTTTTT. It is translated as CASRDREHEKLFF.

V and J are TRBV6-2 or TRBV6-3 and TRBJ2-7; weak D call: TRBD2 (6 bases). The CDR3 extends over 14 amino acids. Germline values: CDR1 MNHEY, CDR2 SVGEGT. Trimming cost V 3 bases and J 2 bases, with 11 bases left between them. The CDR3 DNA reads TGTGCCAGCAGTTATCGCGGGGTCCCCTACGAGCAGTACTTC. It is translated as CASSYRGVPYEQYF.

V and J are TRBV3-1 (or the pseudogene TRBV3-2) and TRBJ1-2; TRBD1 aligns across 7 bases. V shed 4 bases, J shed 4 bases, and the junction held 12 bases outside the gene matches. The CDR3 is 16 residues long. Germline lookup yields CDR1 LGHDT and CDR2 YNNKEL (reference sequence). CDR3 amino acids: CASSPLGQLSGYGYTF. The CDR3 nucleotides are TGTGCCAGCAGCCCCCTGGGACAGCTATCTGGCTATGGCTACACCTTC.

This clone appeared once. This chain uses TRBV13 with TRBJ1-2, with 8 positions matching TRBD1. Germline values: CDR1 PRHDT, CDR2 FYEKMQ (reference sequence). With V trimmed by 6 bases and J by 8 bases, 11 bases remained unmatched. The CDR3 spans 14 residues. The CDR3 spells CASSLSRGRGGYTF. The CDR3 DNA reads TGTGCCAGCAGTTTATCCAGGGGGCGAGGGGGCTACACCTTC. Full variable domain (missing parts from reference TRBV13 and TRBJ1-2): AAGVIQSPRHLIKEKRETATLKCYPIPRHDTVYWYQQGPGQDPQFLISFYEKMQSDKGSIPDRFSAQQFSDYHSELNMSSLELGDSALYFCASSLSRGRGGYTFGSGTRLTVV.

This chain links TRBV7-8 with TRBJ2-7; D is ambiguous. The CDR3 consists of 13 residues. Trimming cost V 3 bases and J 3 bases, with 9 bases left between them. The germline CDR1 and CDR2 sequences are SGHVS and FQNEAQ. CDR3 region: CASSFGDDYEQYF. DNA of the CDR3: TGTGCCAGCAGCTTCGGCGATGACTACGAGCAGTACTTC.

The chain carries TRBV7-2 and TRBJ1-5; 7 bases fit TRBD1. Looked up from germline, CDR1 is SGHTA and CDR2 is FQGNSA. This CDR3 region has 14 residues. The V gene end was trimmed by 6 bases and the J gene end by 2 bases; junction bases not matched to a gene: 4. CDR3 bases: TGTGCCAGCAGTACGGACAGGCGCAATCAGCCCCAGCATTTT. Translated, it gives CASSTDRRNQPQHF. The variable domain in full, with the rest retrieved from reference TRBV7-2 and TRBJ1-5, is GAGVSQSPSNKVTEKGKDVELRCDPISGHTALYWYRQSLGQGLEFLIYFQGNSAPDKSGLPSDRFSAERTGGSVSTLTIQRTQQEDSAVYLCASSTDRRNQPQHFGDGTRLSIL.

The J gene is TRBJ1-5, the V gene TRBV7-2, with D unresolved. CDR1 SGHTA and CDR2 FQGNSA come from the germline V gene. Trimming shortened V by 1 base and J by 6 bases, and 7 bases separated the two germline ends. The CDR3 is 13 amino acids. This chain's CDR3 is CASSLEVSQPQHF. The CDR3 bases are TGTGCCAGCAGCTTAGAGGTGAGTCAGCCCCAGCATTTT. The full variable domain, with the rest looked up from reference TRBV7-2 and TRBJ1-5, is GAGVSQSPSNKVTEKGKDVELRCDPISGHTALYWYRQSLGQGLEFLIYFQGNSAPDKSGLPSDRFSAERTGGSVSTLTIQRTQQEDSAVYLCASSLEVSQPQHFGDGTRLSIL.

The chain uses TRBV18 and TRBJ1-2; D is unresolved. The CDR3 contains 14 residues. Trimming removed 2 bases from V and 0 bases from J, with 7 bases in between. Germline V gene data show CDR1 as KGHSH and CDR2 as LQKENI. CDR3 DNA: TGTGCCAGCTCACCAGCCGGGGCTAACTATGGCTACACCTTC. Translated, it gives CASSPAGANYGYTF.

The chain couples TRBV6-5 to TRBJ1-6; D unclear. CDR3 length: 16 amino acids. Germline V lookup: CDR1 MNHEY, CDR2 SVGAGI. The germline V and J ends were trimmed by 4 bases and 6 bases, with 16 bases remaining between them. CDR3 bases: TGTGCCAGCAGTTTTTCCTTGGGCCGCGGTAATTCACCCCTCCACTTT. Translation gives CASSFSLGRGNSPLHF.

This clone was detected only once. This sequence joins TRBV12-3 or TRBV12-4 and TRBJ2-1; D unclear. This CDR3 is 11 amino acids long. V lost 1 base, J lost 9 bases, and 4 bases lay in between. The CDR3 DNA is TGTGCCAGCAGTTTAGGACTTGAGCAGTTCTTC. Its protein product is CASSLGLEQFF.

The chain carries TRBV6-2 or TRBV6-3 and TRBJ2-3, with D perhaps matching TRBD1 (6 bases). Germline CDR1 and CDR2: MNHEY and SVGEGT. The V and J ends lost 4 bases and 1 base respectively, with 21 bases between them. The CDR3 consists of 18 residues. The CDR3 here is CASSFSQTTRQGTDTQYF. In nucleotides, the CDR3 is TGTGCCAGCAGTTTTTCCCAGACTACGAGACAGGGCACAGATACGCAGTATTTT.

This rearrangement joins TRBV4-1 to TRBJ2-7; D is unclear. The CDR3 is made up of 14 amino acids. Germline assignment: CDR1 MGHRA and CDR2 YSYEKL. V lost 1 base, J lost 6 bases, and 13 bases lay in between. DNA of the CDR3: TGCGCCAGCAGCCAAGTCACTGGAGACATCGAGCAGTACTTC. Its translation is CASSQVTGDIEQYF.

The J gene is TRBJ1-5, the V gene TRBV7-9, with D perhaps matching TRBD1 (5 bases). Germline values: CDR1 SEHNR, CDR2 FQNEAQ (reference sequence). Deletions cut 4 bases from V and 3 bases from J, with 16 bases between. The CDR3 spans 16 residues. The CDR3 loop reads CASSSYRYRVNQPQHF. In DNA form, the CDR3 reads TGTGCCAGCAGCTCCTACAGGTATAGGGTCAATCAGCCCCAGCATTTT.